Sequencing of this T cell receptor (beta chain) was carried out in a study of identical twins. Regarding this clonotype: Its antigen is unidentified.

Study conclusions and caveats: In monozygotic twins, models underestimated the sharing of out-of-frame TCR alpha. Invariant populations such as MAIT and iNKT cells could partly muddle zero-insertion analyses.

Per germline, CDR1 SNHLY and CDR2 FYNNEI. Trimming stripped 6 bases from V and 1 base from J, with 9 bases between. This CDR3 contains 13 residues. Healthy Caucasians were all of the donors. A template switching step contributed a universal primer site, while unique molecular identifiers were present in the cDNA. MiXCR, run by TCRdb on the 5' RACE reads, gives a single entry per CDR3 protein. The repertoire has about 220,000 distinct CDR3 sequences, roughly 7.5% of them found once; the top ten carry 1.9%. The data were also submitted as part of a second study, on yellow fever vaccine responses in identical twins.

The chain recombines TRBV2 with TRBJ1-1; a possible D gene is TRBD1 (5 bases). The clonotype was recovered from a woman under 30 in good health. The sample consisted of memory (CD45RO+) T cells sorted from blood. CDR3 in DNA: TGTGCCAGCAGCGACAGAACGAACACTGAAGCTTTCTTT. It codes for CASSDRTNTEAFF.